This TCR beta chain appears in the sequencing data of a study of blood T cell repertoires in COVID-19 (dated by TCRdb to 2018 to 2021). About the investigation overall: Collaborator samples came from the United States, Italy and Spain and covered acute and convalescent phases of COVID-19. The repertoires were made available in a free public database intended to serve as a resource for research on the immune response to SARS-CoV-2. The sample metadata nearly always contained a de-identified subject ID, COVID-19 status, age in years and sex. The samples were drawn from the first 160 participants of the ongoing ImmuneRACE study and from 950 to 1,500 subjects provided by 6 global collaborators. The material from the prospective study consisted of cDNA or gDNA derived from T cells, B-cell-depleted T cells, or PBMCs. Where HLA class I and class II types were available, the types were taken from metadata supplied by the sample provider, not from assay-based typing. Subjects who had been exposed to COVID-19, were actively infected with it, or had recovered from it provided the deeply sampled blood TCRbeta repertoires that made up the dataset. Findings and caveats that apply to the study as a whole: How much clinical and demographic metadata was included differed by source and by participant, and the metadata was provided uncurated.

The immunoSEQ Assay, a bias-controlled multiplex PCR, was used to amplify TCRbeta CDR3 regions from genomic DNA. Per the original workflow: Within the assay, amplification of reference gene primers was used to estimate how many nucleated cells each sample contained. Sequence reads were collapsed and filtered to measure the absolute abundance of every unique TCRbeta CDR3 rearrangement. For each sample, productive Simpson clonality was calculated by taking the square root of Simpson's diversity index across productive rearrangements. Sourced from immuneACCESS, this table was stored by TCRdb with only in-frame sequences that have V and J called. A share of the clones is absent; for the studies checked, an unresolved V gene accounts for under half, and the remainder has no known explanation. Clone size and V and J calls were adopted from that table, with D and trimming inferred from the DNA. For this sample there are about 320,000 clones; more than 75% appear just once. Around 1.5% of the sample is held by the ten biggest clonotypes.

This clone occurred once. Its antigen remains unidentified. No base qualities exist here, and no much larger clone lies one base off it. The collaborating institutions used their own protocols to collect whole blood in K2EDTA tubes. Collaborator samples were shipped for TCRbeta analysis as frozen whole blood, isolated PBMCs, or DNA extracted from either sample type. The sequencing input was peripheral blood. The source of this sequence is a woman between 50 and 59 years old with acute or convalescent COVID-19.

The DNA sequence is TGTGCCAGCAGCTCTGACAGGGGCTCTGGAAACACCATATATTTT. Translated, it gives CASSSDRGSGNTIYF. The chain was built from TRBV7-2 and TRBJ1-3, with 8 bases aligning to TRBD1. Based on the germline V gene, the CDR1 and CDR2 sequences are SGHTA and FQGNSA. Germline trimming: 4 bases from V, 0 bases from J; junction bases outside gene matches: 2. The CDR3 has 15 amino acids, counting the end cysteine and phenylalanine. Just CDR3 DNA is preserved here, 45 bases in frame from base 1. Where the CDR3 stops, the reference TRBV7-2 and TRBJ1-3 genes take over; the full variable domain is GAGVSQSPSNKVTEKGKDVELRCDPISGHTALYWYRQSLGQGLEFLIYFQGNSAPDKSGLPSDRFSAERTGGSVSTLTIQRTQQEDSAVYLCASSSDRGSGNTIYFGEGSWLTVV.